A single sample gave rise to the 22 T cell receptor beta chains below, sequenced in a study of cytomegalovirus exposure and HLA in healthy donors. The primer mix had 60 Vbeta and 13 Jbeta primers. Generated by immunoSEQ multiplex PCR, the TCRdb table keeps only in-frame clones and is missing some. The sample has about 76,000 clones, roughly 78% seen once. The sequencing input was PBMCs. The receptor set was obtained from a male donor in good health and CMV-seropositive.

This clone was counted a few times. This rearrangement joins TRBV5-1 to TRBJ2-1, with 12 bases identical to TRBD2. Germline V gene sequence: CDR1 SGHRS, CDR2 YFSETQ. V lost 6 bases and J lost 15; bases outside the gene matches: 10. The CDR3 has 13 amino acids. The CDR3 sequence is CASTKELAGGRFF. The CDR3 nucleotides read TGCGCCAGCACTAAAGAACTAGCGGGAGGTCGGTTCTTC.

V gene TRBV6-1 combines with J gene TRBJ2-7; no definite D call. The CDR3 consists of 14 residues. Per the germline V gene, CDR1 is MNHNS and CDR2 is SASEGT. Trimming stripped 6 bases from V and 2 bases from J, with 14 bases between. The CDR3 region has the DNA TGTGCCAGCAGCCTTGACTTAGGTGCCTACGAGCAGTACTTC. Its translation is CASSLDLGAYEQYF.

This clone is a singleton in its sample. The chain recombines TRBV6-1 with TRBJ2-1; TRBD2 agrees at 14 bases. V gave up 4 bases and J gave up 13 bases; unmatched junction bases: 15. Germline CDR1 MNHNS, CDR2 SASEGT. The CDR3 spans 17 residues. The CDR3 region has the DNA TGTGCCAGCAGTGCAGACTTGACTAGCGGGAGGGCCTCGGGTCAGTTCTTC. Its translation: CASSADLTSGRASGQFF.

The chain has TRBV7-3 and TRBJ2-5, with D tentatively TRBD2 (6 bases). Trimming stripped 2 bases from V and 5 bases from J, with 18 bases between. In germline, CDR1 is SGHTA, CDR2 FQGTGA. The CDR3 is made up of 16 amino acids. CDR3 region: CASSLVGGTGRETQYF. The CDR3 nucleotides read TGTGCCAGCAGCTTAGTAGGAGGGACTGGGAGGGAGACCCAGTACTTC.

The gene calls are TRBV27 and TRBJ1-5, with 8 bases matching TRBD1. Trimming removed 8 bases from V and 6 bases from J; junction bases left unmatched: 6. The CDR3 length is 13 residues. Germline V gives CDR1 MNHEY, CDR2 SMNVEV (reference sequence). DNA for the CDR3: TGTGCCAGCGGACAGGGATTAAGTCAGCCCCAGCATTTT. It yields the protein CASGQGLSQPQHF.

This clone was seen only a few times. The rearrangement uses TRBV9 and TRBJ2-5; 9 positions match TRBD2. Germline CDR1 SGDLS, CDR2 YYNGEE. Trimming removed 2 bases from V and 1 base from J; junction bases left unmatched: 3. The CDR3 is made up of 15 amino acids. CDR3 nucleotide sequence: TGTGCCAGCAGCGTTCTAGCGGGACGCCAAGAGACCCAGTACTTC. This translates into CASSVLAGRQETQYF.

The CDR3 coding sequence is TGTGCCAGCAGTGACCCTTCTCGGACAGGGGATGTCGGCTACACCTTC. Its translation is CASSDPSRTGDVGYTF. The chain recombines TRBV2 with TRBJ1-2; 9 bases match TRBD1. CDR3 length: 16 amino acids. V dropped 3 bases and J dropped 8; count of bases not matched to a gene: 13. From germline, CDR1 is SNHLY and CDR2 FYNNEI.

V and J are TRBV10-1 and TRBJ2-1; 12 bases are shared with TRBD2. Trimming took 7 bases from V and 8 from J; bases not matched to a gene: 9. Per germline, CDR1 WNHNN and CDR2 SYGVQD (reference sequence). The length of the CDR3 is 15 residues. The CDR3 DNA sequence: TGCGCCAGCACCGGGACTAGCGGGCCTTTCGATGAGCAGTTCTTC. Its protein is CASTGTSGPFDEQFF.

This CDR3 is CASSLGDSFYGYTF. The DNA for the CDR3 is TGCGCCAGCAGCTTGGGGGACAGCTTCTATGGCTACACCTTC. The J gene is TRBJ1-2, the V gene TRBV5-1, with 7 bases fitting TRBD1. Germline CDR1 SGHRS, CDR2 YFSETQ. Germline trimming cut 0 bases from V and 4 bases from J; bases unmatched to any gene: 3. The CDR3 covers 14 residues.

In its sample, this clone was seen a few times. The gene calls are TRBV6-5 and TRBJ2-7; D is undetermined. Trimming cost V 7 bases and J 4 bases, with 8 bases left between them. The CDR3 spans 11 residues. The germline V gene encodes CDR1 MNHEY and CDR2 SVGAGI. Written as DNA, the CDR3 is TGTGCCAGCACCTGGCTGTACGAGCAGTACTTC. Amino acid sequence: CASTWLYEQYF.

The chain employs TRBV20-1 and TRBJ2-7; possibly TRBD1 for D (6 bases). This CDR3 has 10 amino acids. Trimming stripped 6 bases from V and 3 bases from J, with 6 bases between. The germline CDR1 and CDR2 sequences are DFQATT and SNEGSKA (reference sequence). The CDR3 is CSADSYEQYF. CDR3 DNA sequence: TGCAGTGCGGACAGCTACGAGCAGTACTTC.

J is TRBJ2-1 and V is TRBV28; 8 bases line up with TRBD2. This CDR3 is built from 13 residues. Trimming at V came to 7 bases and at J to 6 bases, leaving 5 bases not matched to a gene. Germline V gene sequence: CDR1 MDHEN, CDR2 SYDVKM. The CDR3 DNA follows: TGTGCCAGCAACCCAGCGGGAGCCAATGAGCAGTTCTTC. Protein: CASNPAGANEQFF.

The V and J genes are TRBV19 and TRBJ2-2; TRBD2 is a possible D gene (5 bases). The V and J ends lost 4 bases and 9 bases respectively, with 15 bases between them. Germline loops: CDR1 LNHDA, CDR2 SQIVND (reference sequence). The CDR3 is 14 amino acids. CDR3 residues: CASSTGKFGRELFF. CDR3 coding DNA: TGTGCCAGTAGTACTGGGAAATTCGGGAGGGAGCTGTTTTTT.

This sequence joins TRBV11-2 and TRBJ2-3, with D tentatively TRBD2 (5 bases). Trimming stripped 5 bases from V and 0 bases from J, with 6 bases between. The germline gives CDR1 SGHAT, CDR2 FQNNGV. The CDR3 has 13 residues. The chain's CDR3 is CASSRTSTDTQYF. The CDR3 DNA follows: TGTGCCAGCAGCCGGACTAGCACAGATACGCAGTATTTT.

CDR3 protein: CAISEPGNTEAFF. DNA of the CDR3: TGTGCCATCAGTGAACCCGGGAACACTGAAGCTTTCTTT. This chain joins TRBV10-3 and TRBJ1-1; D gene uncertain. Per the germline V gene, CDR1 is ENHRY and CDR2 is SYGVKD. The V and J ends lost 3 bases and 1 base respectively, with 6 bases between them. The CDR3 totals 13 residues.

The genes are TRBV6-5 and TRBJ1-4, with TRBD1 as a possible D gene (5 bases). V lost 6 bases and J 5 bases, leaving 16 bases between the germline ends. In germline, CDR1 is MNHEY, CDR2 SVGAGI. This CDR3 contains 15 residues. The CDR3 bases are TGTGCCAGCAGCCGGGAGGGGAGGGGCAATGAAAAACTGTTTTTT. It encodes CASSREGRGNEKLFF.

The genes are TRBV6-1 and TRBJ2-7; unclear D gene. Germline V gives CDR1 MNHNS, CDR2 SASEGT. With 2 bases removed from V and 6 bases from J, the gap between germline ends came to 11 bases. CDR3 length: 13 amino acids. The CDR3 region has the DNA TGTGCCAGCAGTGAAATAACCCAGGCCGAGCAGTACTTC. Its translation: CASSEITQAEQYF.

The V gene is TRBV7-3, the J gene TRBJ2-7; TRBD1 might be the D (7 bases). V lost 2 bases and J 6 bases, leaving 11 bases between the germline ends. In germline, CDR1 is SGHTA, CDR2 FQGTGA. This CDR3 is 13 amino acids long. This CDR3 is CASSLRQGGEQYF. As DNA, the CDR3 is TGTGCCAGCAGCTTACGACAGGGAGGCGAGCAGTACTTC.

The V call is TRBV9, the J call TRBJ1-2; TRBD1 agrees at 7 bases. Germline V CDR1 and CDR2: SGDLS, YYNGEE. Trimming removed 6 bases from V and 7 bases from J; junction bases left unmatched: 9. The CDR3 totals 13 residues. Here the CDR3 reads CASTKDRVGGYTF. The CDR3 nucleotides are TGTGCCAGCACTAAAGACAGGGTCGGTGGCTACACCTTC.

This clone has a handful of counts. CDR3 protein: CASSRDRRRPENTEAFF. The CDR3, as DNA: TGCGCCAGCAGCCGAGACAGGCGCAGACCGGAAAACACTGAAGCTTTCTTT. The chain joins TRBV4-1 to TRBJ1-1, with D perhaps TRBD1 (6 bases). V was pared by 4 bases and J by 2 bases, with 20 bases between. The V gene's germline CDR1 is MGHRA and CDR2 YSYEKL. This CDR3 comprises 17 residues.

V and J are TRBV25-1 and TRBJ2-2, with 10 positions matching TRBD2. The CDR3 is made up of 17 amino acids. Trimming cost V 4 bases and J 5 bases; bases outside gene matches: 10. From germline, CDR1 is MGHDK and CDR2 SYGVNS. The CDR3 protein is CASSGGALAGDTGELFF. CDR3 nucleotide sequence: TGTGCCAGCAGTGGGGGGGCCCTAGCGGGAGATACCGGGGAGCTGTTTTTT.

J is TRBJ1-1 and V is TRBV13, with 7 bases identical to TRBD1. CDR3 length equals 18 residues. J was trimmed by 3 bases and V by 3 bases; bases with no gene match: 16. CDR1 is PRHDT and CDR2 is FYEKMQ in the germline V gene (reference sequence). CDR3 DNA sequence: TGTGCCAGCAGCTTTTACAGGGGAACAGGTAATAGGGACACTGAAGCTTTCTTT. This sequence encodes CASSFYRGTGNRDTEAFF. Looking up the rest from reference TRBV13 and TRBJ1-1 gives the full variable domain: AAGVIQSPRHLIKEKRETATLKCYPIPRHDTVYWYQQGPGQDPQFLISFYEKMQSDKGSIPDRFSAQQFSDYHSELNMSSLELGDSALYFCASSFYRGTGNRDTEAFFGQGTRLTVV.